This T cell receptor (beta chain) originates from a study of patients and donors after allogeneic stem cell transplantation. TCRdb called the RT-PCR reads again in MiXCR, with one record for every CDR3 protein. The data hold 150,000 to 200,000 distinct CDR3 sequences, with approximately 24% observed a single time. This clonotype has more than one count but fewer than ten. Germline CDR1 and CDR2: SGHRS and YFSETQ. Trimming removed 1 base from V and 6 bases from J, with 14 bases in between. CDR3 length: 15 amino acids. The V and J genes are TRBV5-1 and TRBJ2-1; D gene ambiguous. Sequenced: blood, either unsorted or a sorted T cell fraction (not recorded which). The TCR originated in a human donor who was either an allogeneic HSCT recipient or a stem cell or donor lymphocyte infusion donor (not recorded which). It is not recorded whose cells these are; they may come from a transplant donor. The CDR3 DNA is TGCGCCAGCAGCTTGATACAACTTAGCATCAATGAGCAGTTCTTC. Protein: CASSLIQLSINEQFF.